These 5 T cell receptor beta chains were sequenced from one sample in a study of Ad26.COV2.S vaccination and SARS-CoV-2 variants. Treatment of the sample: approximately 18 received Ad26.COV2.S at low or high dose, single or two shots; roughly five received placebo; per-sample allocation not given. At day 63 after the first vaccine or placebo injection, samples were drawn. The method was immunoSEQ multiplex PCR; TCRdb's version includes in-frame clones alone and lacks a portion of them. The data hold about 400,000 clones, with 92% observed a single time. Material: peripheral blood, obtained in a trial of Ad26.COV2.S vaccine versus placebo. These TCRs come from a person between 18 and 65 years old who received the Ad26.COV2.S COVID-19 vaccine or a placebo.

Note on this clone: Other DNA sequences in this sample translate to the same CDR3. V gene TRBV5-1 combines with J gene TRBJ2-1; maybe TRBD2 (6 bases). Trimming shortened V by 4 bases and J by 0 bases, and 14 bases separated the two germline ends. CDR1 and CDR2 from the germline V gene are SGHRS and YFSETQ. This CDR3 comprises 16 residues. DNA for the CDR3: TGCGCCAGCAGCCTAGGGCTAGCGAGCTCCTACAATGAGCAGTTCTTC. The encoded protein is CASSLGLASSYNEQFF.

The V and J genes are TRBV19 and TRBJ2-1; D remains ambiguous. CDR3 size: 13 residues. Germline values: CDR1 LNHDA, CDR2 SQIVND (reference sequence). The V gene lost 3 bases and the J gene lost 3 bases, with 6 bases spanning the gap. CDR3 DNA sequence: TGTGCCAGTAGTATGGACCGCTACAATGAGCAGTTCTTC. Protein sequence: CASSMDRYNEQFF.

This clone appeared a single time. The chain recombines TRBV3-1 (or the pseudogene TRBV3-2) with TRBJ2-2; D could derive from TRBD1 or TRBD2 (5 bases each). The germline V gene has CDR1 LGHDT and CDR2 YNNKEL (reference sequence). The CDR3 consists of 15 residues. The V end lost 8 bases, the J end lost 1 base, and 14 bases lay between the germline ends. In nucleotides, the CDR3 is TGTGCCAGCTGCAGGGCCGCGGGGAACACCGGGGAGCTGTTTTTT. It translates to CASCRAAGNTGELFF.

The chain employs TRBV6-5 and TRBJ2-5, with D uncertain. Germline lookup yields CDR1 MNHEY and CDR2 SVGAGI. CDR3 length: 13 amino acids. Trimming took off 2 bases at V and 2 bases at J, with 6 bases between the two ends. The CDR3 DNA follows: TGTGCCAGCAGTTACGGGCTTCAAGAGACCCAGTACTTC. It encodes CASSYGLQETQYF.

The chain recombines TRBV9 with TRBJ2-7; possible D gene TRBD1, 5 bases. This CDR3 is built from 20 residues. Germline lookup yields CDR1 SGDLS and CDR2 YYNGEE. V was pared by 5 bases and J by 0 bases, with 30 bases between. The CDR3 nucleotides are TGTGCCAGCAGAGATCTGGGGCAACACAGGAGCCCCAGTAGCTCCTACGAGCAGTACTTC. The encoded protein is CASRDLGQHRSPSSSYEQYF.